One sample yielded the 28 T cell receptor beta chains listed below, sequenced in a study of blood T cell repertoires in COVID-19. TCRdb's table, derived via immunoSEQ multiplex PCR, lists solely in-frame clones and lacks some. The repertoire consists of under 450,000 clones, with about four fifths occurring once and the leading ten covering more than 0.95%. Material for sequencing was peripheral blood. The source is a human donor with acute or convalescent COVID-19. The donor label of this sample is uncertain.

This rearrangement joins TRBV5-4 to TRBJ2-7; 12 bases agree with TRBD1. This CDR3 spans 16 amino acids. With 4 bases clipped from V and 3 bases from J, the junction kept 8 bases outside the gene matches. Per the germline V gene, CDR1 is SGHNT and CDR2 is YYREEE (reference sequence). The CDR3 region has the DNA TGTGCCAGCAGCCCGGGACAGGGGGCGGGGAACTACGAGCAGTACTTC. Translation: CASSPGQGAGNYEQYF.

V usage is TRBV28 and J usage is TRBJ1-5; TRBD1 aligns across 7 bases. The V and J ends lost 11 bases and 6 bases, in that order; junction bases with no gene match: 10. CDR1 is MDHEN and CDR2 is SYDVKM in the germline V gene. This CDR3 is built from 13 residues. In DNA form, the CDR3 reads TGTGCCGGCGGGACAGTAGTGGGTCAGCCCCAGCATTTT. Amino acid sequence: CAGGTVVGQPQHF.

This clone was detected once. The V call is TRBV2, the J call TRBJ1-2; perhaps TRBD1 as D (6 bases). This CDR3 has 11 amino acids. CDR1 SNHLY and CDR2 FYNNEI come from the germline V gene. V lost 8 bases, J lost 5 bases, and 9 bases lay in between. The DNA of the CDR3 is TGTGCCAGCCGACAGGTATATGGCTACACCTTC. Its protein is CASRQVYGYTF.

The V gene is TRBV7-9, the J gene TRBJ1-5; D gene unclear. Trimming stripped 1 base from V and 4 bases from J, with 14 bases between. The CDR3 extends over 16 amino acids. Germline V gene data show CDR1 as SEHNR and CDR2 as FQNEAQ (reference sequence). The CDR3 spells CASSLGVGGDNQPQHF. Here the CDR3 DNA reads TGTGCCAGCAGCTTAGGTGTGGGAGGAGATAATCAGCCCCAGCATTTT.

The CDR3 DNA reads TGTGCCAGCAGTTTTCAGACAGGGCCCGGGGGCTACACCTTC. Residues: CASSFQTGPGGYTF. V and J are TRBV6-5 and TRBJ1-2, with 7 bases identical to TRBD1. Germline assignment: CDR1 MNHEY and CDR2 SVGAGI. The V segment lost 4 bases and the J segment 8 bases; nucleotides outside the gene matches: 10. The CDR3 is 14 residues long.

V and J are TRBV6-5 and TRBJ2-7; no definite D call. The V end was cut by 2 bases, the J end by 3 bases, with 8 bases between. Germline V gives CDR1 MNHEY, CDR2 SVGAGI. CDR3 size: 13 residues. The CDR3 DNA reads as TGTGCCAGCAGTTACACTCACAGCTACGAGCAGTACTTC. Its translation is CASSYTHSYEQYF.

The rearrangement joins TRBV9 to TRBJ1-3; D gene uncertain. The CDR3 is made up of 13 amino acids. Germline V lookup: CDR1 SGDLS, CDR2 YYNGEE. Trimming took off 4 bases at V and 6 bases at J, with 11 bases between the two ends. This chain's CDR3 is CASSPRAKNTIYF. CDR3 bases: TGTGCCAGCAGCCCGCGGGCCAAAAACACCATATATTTT. The whole variable domain, filled in from reference TRBV9 and TRBJ1-3, reads DSGVTQTPKHLITATGQRVTLRCSPRSGDLSVYWYQQSLDQGLQFLIQYYNGEERAKGNILERFSAQQFPDLHSELNLSSLELGDSALYFCASSPRAKNTIYFGEGSWLTVV.

V and J are TRBV19 and TRBJ1-1; TRBD1 agrees at 9 bases. J gave up 5 bases and V 4 bases, and 11 bases lay outside the gene matches. CDR3 length: 16 amino acids. Germline CDR1 is LNHDA and CDR2 is SQIVND (reference sequence). The CDR3 DNA follows: TGTGCCAGTAGTAGCCTACAGGGGGCGAGTTGGACTGAAGCTTTCTTT. It encodes CASSSLQGASWTEAFF.

The genes are TRBV30 and TRBJ1-2, with 7 nucleotides matching TRBD1. Germline V gives CDR1 GTSNPN, CDR2 SVGIG (reference sequence). The CDR3 spans 14 residues. Trimming took 3 bases from V and 2 from J; bases not matched to a gene: 6. CDR3 in amino acids: CAWSSMTGNYGYTF. Written as DNA, the CDR3 is TGTGCCTGGAGCTCGATGACAGGGAACTATGGCTACACCTTC. Drawing the rest from reference TRBV30 and TRBJ1-2, the complete variable domain is SQTIHQWPATLVQPVGSPLSLECTVEGTSNPNLYWYRQAAGRGLQLLFYSVGIGQISSEVPQNLSASRPQDRQFILSSKKLLLSDSGFYLCAWSSMTGNYGYTFGSGTRLTVV.

The chain has TRBV30 and TRBJ1-4, with 7 bases fitting TRBD1. V trimming: 3 bases; J trimming: 8 bases; junction bases outside the gene matches: 12. The CDR3 loop spans 15 amino acids. Germline V gene lookup returns CDR1 GTSNPN and CDR2 SVGIG (reference sequence). The CDR3 here is CAWRKRGRGEEKLFF. The CDR3, as DNA: TGTGCCTGGAGGAAGAGAGGCAGGGGGGAGGAAAAACTGTTTTTT.

V is TRBV13 and J is TRBJ2-2, with TRBD1 matching over 8 bases. The CDR3 length is 14 residues. Unmatched junction bases numbered 3, after V lost 6 bases and J lost 3 bases. Germline CDR1 and CDR2: PRHDT and FYEKMQ (reference sequence). The CDR3: CASRLTGDTGELFF. For the CDR3, the DNA is TGTGCCAGCAGGTTGACAGGGGACACCGGGGAGCTGTTTTTT.

This clone was counted a few times. This specimen includes other DNA sequences encoding the same CDR3. CDR3 in DNA: TGTGCCAGCAGTAGGGACAGAAACACCGGGGAGCTGTTTTTT. It specifies CASSRDRNTGELFF. The rearrangement uses TRBV2 and TRBJ2-2, with TRBD1 matching 7 bases. Germline CDR1 and CDR2: SNHLY and FYNNEI. This CDR3 region has 14 residues. V lost 5 bases, J lost 2 bases, and 2 bases stayed unmatched. The complete variable domain, with remaining parts taken from reference TRBV2 and TRBJ2-2, reads EPEVTQTPSHQVTQMGQEVILRCVPISNHLYFYWYRQILGQKVEFLVSFYNNEISEKSEIFDDQFSVERPDGSNFTLKIRSTKLEDSAMYFCASSRDRNTGELFFGEGSRLTVL.

Notes on this clone: The CDR3 end shows no conserved phenylalanine or tryptophan, and so a read error is likely. No DNA is shown, since the ends of the CDR3 on it are uncertain; the CDR3 is the one TCRdb lists. The chain's CDR3 is CSVKGQEQIHYL. This chain uses TRBV29-1 with TRBJ2-7; no DNA check was done on the table's D call, TRBD1. Germline values: CDR1 SQVTM, CDR2 ANQGSEA. The CDR3 region is 12 residues in length, termini included.

This clone was recorded once. The chain's CDR3 is CASSTVSDSPLHF. CDR3 bases: TGTGCCAGCTCGACAGTGAGCGATTCACCCCTCCACTTT. The chain employs TRBV18 and TRBJ1-6; a possible D gene is TRBD1 (5 bases). V lost 6 bases and J lost 8, with 11 bases in between. Germline V gene sequence: CDR1 KGHSH, CDR2 LQKENI. This CDR3 region has 13 residues. The full variable domain, completed using reference TRBV18 and TRBJ1-6, is NAGVMQNPRHLVRRRGQEARLRCSPMKGHSHVYWYRQLPEEGLKFMVYLQKENIIDESGMPKERFSAEFPKEGPSILRIQQVVRGDSAAYFCASSTVSDSPLHFGNGTRLTVT.

The rearrangement joins TRBV24-1 to TRBJ1-1; TRBD1 matches at 10 bases. From germline, CDR1 is KGHDR and CDR2 SFDVKD. The CDR3 is made up of 15 amino acids. The junction had 6 bases not matched to a gene; V was cut back by 6 bases and J by 3 bases. CDR3 sequence reads: CATSRQGAGDTEAFF. The CDR3 DNA sequence: TGTGCCACCAGTCGACAGGGGGCTGGTGACACTGAAGCTTTCTTT.

The chain employs TRBV6-5 and TRBJ1-2; the D is unclear. Per germline, CDR1 MNHEY and CDR2 SVGAGI. The CDR3 is 14 residues long. V was clipped by 0 bases and J by 7 bases, with 12 bases between them. The CDR3 region has the DNA TGTGCCAGCAGTTACTCGGGTAGTACTAGTGGCTACACCTTC. Its protein product is CASSYSGSTSGYTF.

The chain recombines TRBV5-5 with TRBJ1-1; D is undetermined. V dropped 8 bases and J dropped 1 base, with 12 bases sitting between them. The CDR3 consists of 13 residues. The V gene's germline CDR1 is SGHKS and CDR2 YYEKEE (reference sequence). DNA for the CDR3: TGTGCCAGTATGAACTACCAGAACACTGAAGCTTTCTTT. Protein: CASMNYQNTEAFF. The variable domain in full, completed from reference TRBV5-5 and TRBJ1-1, reads DAGVTQSPTHLIKTRGQQVTLRCSPISGHKSVSWYQQVLGQGPQFIFQYYEKEERGRGNFPDRFSARQFPNYSSELNVNALLLGDSALYLCASMNYQNTEAFFGQGTRLTVV.

V and J are TRBV7-9 and TRBJ2-2; the D gene is possibly TRBD2 (5 bases). Trimming shortened V by 6 bases and J by 0 bases, and 11 bases separated the two germline ends. The CDR3 is made up of 15 amino acids. From germline, CDR1 is SEHNR and CDR2 FQNEAQ (reference sequence). The CDR3 sequence is CASSPAGTNTGELFF. The CDR3 region has the DNA TGTGCCAGCAGTCCCGCCGGGACGAACACCGGGGAGCTGTTTTTT.

V usage is TRBV2 and J usage is TRBJ1-4; no definite D call. V lost 6 bases, J lost 3 bases, and 14 bases lay in between. Germline CDR1 reads SNHLY; CDR2 reads FYNNEI. The CDR3 extends over 15 amino acids. In DNA, the CDR3 is TGTGCCAGCAGGGAGACGGGGAGTTCTAATGAAAAACTGTTTTTT. Its protein product is CASRETGSSNEKLFF. Combining the CDR3 with reference TRBV2 and TRBJ1-4 gives the whole variable domain EPEVTQTPSHQVTQMGQEVILRCVPISNHLYFYWYRQILGQKVEFLVSFYNNEISEKSEIFDDQFSVERPDGSNFTLKIRSTKLEDSAMYFCASRETGSSNEKLFFGSGTQLSVL.

The V gene is TRBV29-1, the J gene TRBJ2-1; D is uncertain. The germline V gene encodes CDR1 SQVTM and CDR2 ANQGSEA. Trimming took off 7 bases at V and 0 bases at J, with 10 bases between the two ends. The length of the CDR3 is 13 residues. CDR3 residues: CSGQVSSYNEQFF. DNA of the CDR3: TGCAGCGGTCAAGTCAGCTCCTACAATGAGCAGTTCTTC.

V and J are TRBV10-1 and TRBJ1-1; D gene unclear. The germline CDR1 and CDR2 sequences are WNHNN and SYGVQD (reference sequence). This CDR3 has 13 amino acids. V was shortened by 4 bases and J by 2 bases, with 8 bases between the two germline ends. CDR3 residues: CASSGDSNTEAFF. DNA of the CDR3: TGCGCCAGCAGTGGAGATTCCAACACTGAAGCTTTCTTT.

The J gene is TRBJ1-2, the V gene TRBV7-2; 9 bases fit TRBD1. V was pared by 5 bases and J by 4 bases, with 8 bases of the junction left unmatched. Germline V gives CDR1 SGHTA, CDR2 FQGNSA. This CDR3 has 15 residues. The DNA for the CDR3 is TGTGCCAGCAGCCGTCCGGGACAGGGAACCTATGGCTACACCTTC. Translating gives CASSRPGQGTYGYTF.

This chain links TRBV29-1 with TRBJ2-5; 9 bases map to TRBD1. Per germline, CDR1 SQVTM and CDR2 ANQGSEA. V dropped 3 bases and J dropped 5; count of bases not matched to a gene: 7. The CDR3 is 14 residues long. CDR3 sequence (DNA): TGCAGCGTTGATAGGACAGGGGTCCGGGAGACCCAGTACTTC. Translating gives CSVDRTGVRETQYF. Full variable domain (missing parts from reference TRBV29-1 and TRBJ2-5): SAVISQKPSRDICQRGTSLTIQCQVDSQVTMMFWYRQQPGQSLTLIATANQGSEATYESGFVIDKFPISRPNLTFSTLTVSNMSPEDSSIYLCSVDRTGVRETQYFGPGTRLLVL.

The V and J genes are TRBV5-1 and TRBJ1-1; a possible D gene is TRBD1 (5 bases). In germline, CDR1 is SGHRS, CDR2 YFSETQ. The CDR3 loop spans 13 amino acids. Trimming removed 0 bases from V and 10 bases from J, with 13 bases in between. The DNA for the CDR3 is TGCGCCAGCAGCTTGGCCCCAGGGTTAGCAGCTTTCTTT. This sequence encodes CASSLAPGLAAFF.

For the CDR3, the DNA is TGTGCCAGCAGTCCATCACAGGGGGCGTGGGGCTACACCTTC. It is translated as CASSPSQGAWGYTF. The chain is built from TRBV28 and TRBJ1-2; 9 nucleotides agree with TRBD1. Germline-derived CDR1 and CDR2 are MDHEN and SYDVKM. The CDR3 has 14 amino acids. The J segment lost 8 bases and the V segment lost 5 bases, leaving 9 bases of the junction unmatched.

This chain uses TRBV30 with TRBJ1-5; 10 nucleotides line up with TRBD1. Trimming at V came to 8 bases and at J to 7 bases, leaving 20 bases not matched to a gene. CDR1 is GTSNPN, CDR2 SVGIG, per germline (reference sequence). The CDR3 has 17 residues. The CDR3 bases are TGTGCCACCTCCGAAGGGACAGGGGTTCCTTTCCGACAGCCCCAGCATTTT. Translated: CATSEGTGVPFRQPQHF.

The V gene is TRBV11-2, the J gene TRBJ2-7, with 9 bases aligning to TRBD2. This CDR3 has 15 residues. With V trimmed by 4 bases and J by 0 bases, 4 bases remained unmatched. Germline assignment: CDR1 SGHAT and CDR2 FQNNGV. CDR3 DNA: TGTGCCAGCAGCTCCCTAGCGGGACCCTCCTACGAGCAGTACTTC. It codes for CASSSLAGPSYEQYF.

The gene calls are TRBV3-1 (or the pseudogene TRBV3-2) and TRBJ2-4; 10 nucleotides align to TRBD2. The germline V gene encodes CDR1 LGHDT and CDR2 YNNKEL (reference sequence). This CDR3 contains 15 residues. Germline trimming cut 2 bases from V and 4 bases from J; bases unmatched to any gene: 2. CDR3 amino acids: CASSQPGLAKNIQYF. For the CDR3, the DNA is TGTGCCAGCAGCCAACCGGGACTAGCGAAAAACATTCAGTACTTC.